These T cell receptor beta chains were read from a single sample in a study of blood T cell repertoires in COVID-19. Sequencing used immunoSEQ multiplex PCR; TCRdb keeps in-frame clones, though not all of them. In the table there are approximately 100,000 clones, 87% of which are singletons. Sequenced sample: peripheral blood. The origin of the receptors is a man aged 45-65 years in a cohort sampled during active COVID-19. Both conserved end residues are part of each CDR3. D genes are given only for firm matches. A row's size may be missing; if present it is once, few, many or a size class.

>TRBJ2-3|.|TRBD2|TRBV7-8
TGTGCCAGCAGCCGACTAGCGGGGGGCCTCACAGATACGCAGTATTTT
CASSRLAGGLTDTQYF
>TRBJ1-4|.|.|TRBV5-1
TGCGCCAGCAGCTTGGGTACAGATCGGCGACTGTTTTTT
CASSLGTDRRLFF
>TRBJ1-5|few|.|TRBV7-2
TGTGCCAGCGGCAGGCAGTACAATCAGCCCCAGCATTTT
CASGRQYNQPQHF
>TRBJ1-4|few|.|TRBV28
TGTGCCAGCATTGGGCAGGGCGAAGGTTCGGAAAAACTGTTTTTT
CASIGQGEGSEKLFF
>TRBJ2-5|.|TRBD2|TRBV7-6
TGTGCCAGCAGCTTACTGGCTAGCGGGGGGCCCCAAGAGACCCAGTACTTC
CASSLLASGGPQETQYF
>TRBJ2-3|.|TRBD2|TRBV3-1/TRBV3-2
TGTGCCAGCAGCCCCCTCCGGCGGGGGGGGCCAGATACGCAGTATTTT
CASSPLRRGGPDTQYF
>TRBJ1-6|.|.|TRBV6-5
TGTGCCACACGCGCCATCGGCTCCTATAATTCACCCCTCCACTTT
CATRAIGSYNSPLHF
>TRBJ2-3|.|.|TRBV7-6
TGTGCCAGCAGCCTCCTCACTGGGGCAGCTAGCACAGATACGCAGTATTTT
CASSLLTGAASTDTQYF
>TRBJ2-1|.|TRBD2|TRBV11-2
TGTGCCAGCAGCTTATTAGCGGGAGACAATGAGCAGTTCTTC
CASSLLAGDNEQFF
>TRBJ2-5|.|.|TRBV12-3/TRBV12-4
TGTGCCAGCAGTCTGAACCAGGAAGGGACCCAGTACTTC
CASSLNQEGTQYF
>TRBJ2-3|.|TRBD1|TRBV19
TGTGCCAGTAGTATAGATGGGGGACAGGGCCCCACAGATACGCAGTATTTT
CASSIDGGQGPTDTQYF